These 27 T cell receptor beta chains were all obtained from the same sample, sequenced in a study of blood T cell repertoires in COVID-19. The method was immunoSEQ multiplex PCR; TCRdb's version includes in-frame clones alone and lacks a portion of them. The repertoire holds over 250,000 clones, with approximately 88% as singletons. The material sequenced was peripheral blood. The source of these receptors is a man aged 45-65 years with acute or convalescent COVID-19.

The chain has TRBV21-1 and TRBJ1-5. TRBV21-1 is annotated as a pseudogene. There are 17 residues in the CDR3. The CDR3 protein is CASSKPGGEASYQPQHF. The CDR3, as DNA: TGTGCCAGCAGCAAACCCGGCGGGGAGGCTTCTTATCAGCCCCAGCATTTT.

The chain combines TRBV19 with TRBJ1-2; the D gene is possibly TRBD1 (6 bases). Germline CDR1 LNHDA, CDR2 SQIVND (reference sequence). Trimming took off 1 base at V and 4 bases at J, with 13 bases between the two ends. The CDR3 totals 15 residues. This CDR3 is CASSIVGGRIYGYTF. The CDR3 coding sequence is TGTGCCAGTAGTATAGTCGGGGGGCGCATCTATGGCTACACCTTC.

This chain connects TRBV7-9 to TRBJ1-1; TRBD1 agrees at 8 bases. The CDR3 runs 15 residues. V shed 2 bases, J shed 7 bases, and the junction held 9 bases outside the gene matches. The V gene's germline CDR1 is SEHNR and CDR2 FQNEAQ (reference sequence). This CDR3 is CASSLYPRTGGEAFF. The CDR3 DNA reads TGTGCCAGCAGCTTATACCCCCGTACAGGGGGTGAAGCTTTCTTT. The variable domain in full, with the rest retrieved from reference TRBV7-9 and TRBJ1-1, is DTGVSQNPRHKITKRGQNVTFRCDPISEHNRLYWYRQTLGQGPEFLTYFQNEAQLEKSRLLSDRFSAERPKGSFSTLEIQRTEQGDSAMYLCASSLYPRTGGEAFFGQGTRLTVV.

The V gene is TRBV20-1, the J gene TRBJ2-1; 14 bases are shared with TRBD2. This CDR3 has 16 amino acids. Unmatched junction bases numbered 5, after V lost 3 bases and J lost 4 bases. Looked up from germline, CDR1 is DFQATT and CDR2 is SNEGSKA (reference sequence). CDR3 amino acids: CSASGTSGGVYNEQFF. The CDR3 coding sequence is TGCAGTGCTAGTGGGACTAGCGGGGGTGTATACAATGAGCAGTTCTTC.

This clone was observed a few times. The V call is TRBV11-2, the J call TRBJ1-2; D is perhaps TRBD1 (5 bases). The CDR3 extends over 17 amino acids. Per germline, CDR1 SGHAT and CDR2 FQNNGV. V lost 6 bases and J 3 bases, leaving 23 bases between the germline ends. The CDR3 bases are TGTGCCAGCAGTCCCAGTGTAAGGGGCGGTAAGGACTATGGCTACACCTTC. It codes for CASSPSVRGGKDYGYTF.

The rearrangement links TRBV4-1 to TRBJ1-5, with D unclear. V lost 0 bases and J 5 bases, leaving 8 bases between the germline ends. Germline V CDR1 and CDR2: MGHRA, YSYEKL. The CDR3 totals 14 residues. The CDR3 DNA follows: TGCGCCAGCAGCCAAGACAGGCCCGATCAGCCCCAGCATTTT. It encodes CASSQDRPDQPQHF.

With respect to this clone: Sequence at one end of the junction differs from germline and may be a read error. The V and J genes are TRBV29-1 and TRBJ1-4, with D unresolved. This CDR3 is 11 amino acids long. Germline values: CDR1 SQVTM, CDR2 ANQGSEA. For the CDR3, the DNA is TGCAGCGCCGGGGAGGCAGAAAAGCTGTTTTTT. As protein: CSAGEAEKLFF.

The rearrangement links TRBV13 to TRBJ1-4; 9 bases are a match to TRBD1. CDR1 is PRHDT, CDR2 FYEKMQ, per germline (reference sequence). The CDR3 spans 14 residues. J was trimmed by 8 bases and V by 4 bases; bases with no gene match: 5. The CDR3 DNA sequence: TGTGCCAGCAGCTCGGGGACAGGGAACGAAAAACTGTTTTTT. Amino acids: CASSSGTGNEKLFF.

In DNA, the CDR3 is TGTGCCAGCAGCCCAAACAGGGGAGGTGAAAAACTGTTTTTT. Protein sequence: CASSPNRGGEKLFF. The V call is TRBV7-2, the J call TRBJ1-4; 7 nucleotides align to TRBD1. This CDR3 has 14 amino acids. Germline CDR1 is SGHTA and CDR2 is FQGNSA. After removal of 5 bases from V and 7 bases from J, the junction contained 7 bases not matched to a gene.

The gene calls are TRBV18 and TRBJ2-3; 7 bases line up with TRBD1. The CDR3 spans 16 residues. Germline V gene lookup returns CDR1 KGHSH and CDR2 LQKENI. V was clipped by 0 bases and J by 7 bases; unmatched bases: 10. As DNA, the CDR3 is TGTGCCAGCTCACCACCTCTCCGGGACAGACCTAATACGCAGTATTTT. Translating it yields CASSPPLRDRPNTQYF.

In DNA, the CDR3 is TGCGCCAGCAGTGAGGGGACAGGGATGTATGGCTACACCTTC. Its protein is CASSEGTGMYGYTF. The chain carries TRBV10-1 and TRBJ1-2; 9 bases line up with TRBD1. The CDR3 consists of 14 residues. V dropped 2 bases and J dropped 5; count of bases not matched to a gene: 3. Germline V lookup: CDR1 WNHNN, CDR2 SYGVQD (reference sequence).

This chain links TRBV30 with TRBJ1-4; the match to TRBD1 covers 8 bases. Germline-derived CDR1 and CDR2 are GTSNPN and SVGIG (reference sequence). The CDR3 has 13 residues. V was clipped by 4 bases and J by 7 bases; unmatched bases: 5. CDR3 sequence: CAWNQGAGEKLFF. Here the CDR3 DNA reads TGTGCCTGGAACCAGGGGGCGGGTGAAAAACTGTTTTTT.

For the CDR3, the DNA is TGTGCCAGTAAAGGGGCCCTACCCACTTCCTACAATGAGCAGTTCTTC. It yields the protein CASKGALPTSYNEQFF. V usage is TRBV19 and J usage is TRBJ2-1; TRBD1 is a possible D gene (5 bases). This CDR3 has 16 residues. Germline CDR1 LNHDA, CDR2 SQIVND (reference sequence). V lost 7 bases and J lost 1, with 17 bases in between.

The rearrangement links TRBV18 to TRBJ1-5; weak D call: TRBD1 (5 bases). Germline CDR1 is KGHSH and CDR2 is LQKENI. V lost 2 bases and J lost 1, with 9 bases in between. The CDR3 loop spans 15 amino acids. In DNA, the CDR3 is TGTGCCAGCTCACCAGGCAGGGCAAGCAATCAGCCCCAGCATTTT. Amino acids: CASSPGRASNQPQHF.

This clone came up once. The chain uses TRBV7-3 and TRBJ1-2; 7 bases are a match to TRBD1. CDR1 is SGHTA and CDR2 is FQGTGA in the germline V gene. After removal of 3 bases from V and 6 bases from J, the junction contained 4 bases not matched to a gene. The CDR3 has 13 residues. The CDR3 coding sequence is TGTGCCAGCAGCTTCAATCAGGGGGATGGCTACACCTTC. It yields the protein CASSFNQGDGYTF.

The CDR3 here is CASSLGRGGGYTF. The CDR3 region has the DNA TGTGCCAGCAGTTTAGGGAGGGGAGGCGGCTACACCTTC. The rearrangement uses TRBV12-3 or TRBV12-4 and TRBJ1-2, with D maybe TRBD1 (5 bases). Trimming left V 1 base short and J 8 bases short, with 11 bases between. The CDR3 covers 13 residues.

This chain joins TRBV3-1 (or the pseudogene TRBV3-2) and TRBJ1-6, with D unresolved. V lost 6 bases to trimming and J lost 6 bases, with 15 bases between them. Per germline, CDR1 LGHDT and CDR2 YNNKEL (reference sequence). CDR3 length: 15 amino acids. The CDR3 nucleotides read TGTGCCAGCAGTCTAGCCATCAGGAGTAATTCACCCCTCCACTTT. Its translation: CASSLAIRSNSPLHF.

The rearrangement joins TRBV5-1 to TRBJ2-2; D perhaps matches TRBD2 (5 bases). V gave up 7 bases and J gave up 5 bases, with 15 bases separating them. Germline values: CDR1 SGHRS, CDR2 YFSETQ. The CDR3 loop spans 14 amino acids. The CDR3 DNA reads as TGCGCCAGCCGCGCTCCGGGAATTACCGGGGAGCTGTTTTTT. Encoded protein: CASRAPGITGELFF.

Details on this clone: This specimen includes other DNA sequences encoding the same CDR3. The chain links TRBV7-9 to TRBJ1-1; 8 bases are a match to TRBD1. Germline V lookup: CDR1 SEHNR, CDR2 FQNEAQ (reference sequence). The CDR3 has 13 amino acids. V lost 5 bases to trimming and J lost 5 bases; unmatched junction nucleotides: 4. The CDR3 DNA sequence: TGTGCCAGCAGCCTACAGGGGGATACTGAAGCTTTCTTT. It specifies CASSLQGDTEAFF.

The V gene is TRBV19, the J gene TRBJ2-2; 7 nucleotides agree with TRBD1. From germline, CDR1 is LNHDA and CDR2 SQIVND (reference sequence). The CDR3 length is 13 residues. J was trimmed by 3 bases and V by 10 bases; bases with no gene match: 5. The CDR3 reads CATTGVYTGELFF. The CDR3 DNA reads TGTGCCACTACAGGGGTTTACACCGGGGAGCTGTTTTTT.

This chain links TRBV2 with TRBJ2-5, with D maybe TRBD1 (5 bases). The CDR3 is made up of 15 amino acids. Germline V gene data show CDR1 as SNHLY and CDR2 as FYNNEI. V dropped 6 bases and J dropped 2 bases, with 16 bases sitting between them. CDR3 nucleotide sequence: TGTGCCAGCAGAACCCCGAAGGGGTCACAAGAGACCCAGTACTTC. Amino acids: CASRTPKGSQETQYF.

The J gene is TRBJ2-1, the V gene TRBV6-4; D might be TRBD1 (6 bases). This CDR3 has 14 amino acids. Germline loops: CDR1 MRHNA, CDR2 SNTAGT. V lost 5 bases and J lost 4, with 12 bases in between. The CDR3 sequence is CASSLNRAYNEQFF. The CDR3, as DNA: TGTGCCAGCAGTCTAAACAGGGCTTACAATGAGCAGTTCTTC.

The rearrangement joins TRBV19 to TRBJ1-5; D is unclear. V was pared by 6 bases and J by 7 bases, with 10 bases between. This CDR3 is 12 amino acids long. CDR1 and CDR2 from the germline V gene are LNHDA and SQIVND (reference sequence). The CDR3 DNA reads TGTGCCAGTAGCAAGTGGGCCCAGCCCCAGCATTTT. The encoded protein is CASSKWAQPQHF.

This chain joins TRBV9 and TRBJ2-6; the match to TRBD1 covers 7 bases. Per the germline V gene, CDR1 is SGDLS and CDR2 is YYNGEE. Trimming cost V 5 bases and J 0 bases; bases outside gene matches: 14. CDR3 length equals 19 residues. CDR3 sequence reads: CASSPRTGTAHSGANVLTF. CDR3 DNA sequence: TGTGCCAGCAGTCCTAGAACCGGGACAGCGCACTCTGGGGCCAACGTCCTGACTTTC.

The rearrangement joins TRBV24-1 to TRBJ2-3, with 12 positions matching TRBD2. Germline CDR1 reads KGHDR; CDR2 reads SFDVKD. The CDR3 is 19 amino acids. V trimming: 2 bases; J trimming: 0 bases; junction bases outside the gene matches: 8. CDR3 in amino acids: CATSDSRLAGAESTDTQYF. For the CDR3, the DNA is TGTGCCACCAGTGATTCCCGACTAGCGGGGGCCGAAAGCACAGATACGCAGTATTTT.

CDR3 in DNA: TGTGCCAGCAGTTACAGTGCGGCGAACACTGAAGCTTTCTTT. Translating it yields CASSYSAANTEAFF. This chain links TRBV6-6 with TRBJ1-1; D call uncertain. This CDR3 has 14 residues. Trimming pared 2 bases from V and 1 base from J, leaving 8 bases between. CDR1 and CDR2 (germline): MNHNY, SVGAGI (reference sequence).

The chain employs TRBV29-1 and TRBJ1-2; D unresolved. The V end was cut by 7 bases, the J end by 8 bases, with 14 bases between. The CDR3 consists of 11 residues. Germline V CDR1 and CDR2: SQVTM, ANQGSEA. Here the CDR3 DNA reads TGCAGCGCCGGGGTCTCGGCCGGCTACACCTTC. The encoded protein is CSAGVSAGYTF.